The clone carrying this T cell receptor delta chain was seen a handful of times. A read error may explain this, as a much larger clone is one base away. Distinct nucleotide sequences in the sample also encode this CDR3. TCRdb called clones from the RT-PCR reads again using CATT. The sample lists over a thousand delta-chain clones, approximately 6% seen once, with around 46% in the top ten. The CDR3 is 22 amino acids. Germline loops: CDR1 TSWWSYY, CDR2 QGS. The data belong to a study of gamma-delta T cells after stem cell transplantation. What was sequenced was gamma-delta T cells. The clonotype originates from a human donor. It is not recorded whose cells these are; they may come from a transplant donor. The gene calls are TRDV1 and TRDJ1; TRDD3 matches at 10 bases. CDR3 in DNA: TGTGCTCTTGGGGAAAGCCCCATATCTTATTACTGGGGGATCAGGGGCACCGATAAACTCATCTTC. Protein product: CALGESPISYYWGIRGTDKLIF.